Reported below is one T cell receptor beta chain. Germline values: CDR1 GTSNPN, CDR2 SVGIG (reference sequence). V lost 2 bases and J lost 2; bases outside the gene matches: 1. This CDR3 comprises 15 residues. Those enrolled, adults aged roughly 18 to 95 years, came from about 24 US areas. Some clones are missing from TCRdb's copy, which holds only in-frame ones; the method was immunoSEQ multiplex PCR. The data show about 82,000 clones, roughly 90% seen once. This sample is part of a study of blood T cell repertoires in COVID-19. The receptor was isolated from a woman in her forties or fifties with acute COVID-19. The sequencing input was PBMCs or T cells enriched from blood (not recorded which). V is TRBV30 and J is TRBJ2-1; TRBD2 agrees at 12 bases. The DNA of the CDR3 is TGTGCCTGGAGTTGGACTAGCGGGGCCTACAATGAGCAGTTCTTC. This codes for CAWSWTSGAYNEQFF.